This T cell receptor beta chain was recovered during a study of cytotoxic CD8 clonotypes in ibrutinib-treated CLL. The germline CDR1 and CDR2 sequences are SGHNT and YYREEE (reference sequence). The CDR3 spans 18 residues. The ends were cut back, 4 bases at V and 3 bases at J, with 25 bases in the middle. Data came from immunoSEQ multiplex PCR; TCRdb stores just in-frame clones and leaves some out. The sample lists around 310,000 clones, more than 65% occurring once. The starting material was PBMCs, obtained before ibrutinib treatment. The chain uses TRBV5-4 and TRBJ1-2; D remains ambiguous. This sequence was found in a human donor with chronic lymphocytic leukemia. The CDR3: CASSKSSVGQLPDYGYTF. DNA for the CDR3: TGTGCCAGCAGCAAATCTTCCGTCGGGCAGCTCCCAGACTATGGCTACACCTTC.